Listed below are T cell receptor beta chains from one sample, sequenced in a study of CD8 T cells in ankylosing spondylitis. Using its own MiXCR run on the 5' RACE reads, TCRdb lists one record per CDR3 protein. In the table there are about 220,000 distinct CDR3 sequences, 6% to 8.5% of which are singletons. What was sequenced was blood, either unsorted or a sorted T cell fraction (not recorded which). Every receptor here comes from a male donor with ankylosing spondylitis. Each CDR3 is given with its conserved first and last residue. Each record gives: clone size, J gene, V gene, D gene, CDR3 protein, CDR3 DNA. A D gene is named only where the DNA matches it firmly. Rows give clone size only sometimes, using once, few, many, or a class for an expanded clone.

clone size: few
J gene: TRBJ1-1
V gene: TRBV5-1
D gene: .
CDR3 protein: CASSENRAGNTEAFF
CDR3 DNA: TGCGCCAGCAGCGAAAACAGGGCAGGGAACACTGAAGCTTTCTTT

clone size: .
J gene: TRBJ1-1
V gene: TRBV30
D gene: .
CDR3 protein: CAWIRDWNTEAFF
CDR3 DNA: TGTGCCTGGATCCGGGACTGGAACACTGAAGCTTTCTTT

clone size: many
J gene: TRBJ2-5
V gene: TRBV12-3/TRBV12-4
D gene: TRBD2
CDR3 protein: CASSPPTSGRAGGETQYF
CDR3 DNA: TGTGCCAGCAGTCCCCCCACTAGCGGGAGGGCCGGTGGAGAGACCCAGTACTTC

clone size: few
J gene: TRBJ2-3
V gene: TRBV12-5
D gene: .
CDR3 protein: CASATTQTGTDTQYF
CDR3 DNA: TGTGCTAGTGCCACGACTCAGACGGGCACAGATACGCAGTATTTT

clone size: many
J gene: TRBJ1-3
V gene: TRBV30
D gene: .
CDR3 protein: CAWSQGNTIYF
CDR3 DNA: TGTGCCTGGAGTCAGGGGAACACCATATATTTT

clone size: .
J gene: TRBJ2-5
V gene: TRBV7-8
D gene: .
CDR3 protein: CASSLAYDFRETQYF
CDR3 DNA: TGTGCCAGCAGCTTAGCGTACGACTTCCGAGAGACCCAGTACTTC

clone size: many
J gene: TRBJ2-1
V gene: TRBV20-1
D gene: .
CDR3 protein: CSAQPPFVRDTTTYNEQFF
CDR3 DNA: TGCAGTGCTCAGCCCCCCTTTGTACGGGATACTACCACATACAATGAGCAGTTCTTC

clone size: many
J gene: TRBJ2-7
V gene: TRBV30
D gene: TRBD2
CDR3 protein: CAWTEGTSSYEQYF
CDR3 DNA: TGTGCCTGGACCGAGGGGACTAGCTCCTACGAGCAGTACTTC

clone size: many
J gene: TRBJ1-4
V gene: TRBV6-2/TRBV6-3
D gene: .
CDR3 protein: CASSSGRDAEKLFF
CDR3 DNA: TGTGCCAGCAGTTCGGGACGCGATGCTGAAAAACTGTTTTTT

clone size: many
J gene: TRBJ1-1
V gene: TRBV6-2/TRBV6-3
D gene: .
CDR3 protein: CASRPGTTEAFF
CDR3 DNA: TGTGCCAGCAGACCCGGGACTACTGAGGCTTTCTTT

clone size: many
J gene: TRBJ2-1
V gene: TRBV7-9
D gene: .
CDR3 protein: CASSRAGGYNEQFF
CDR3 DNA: TGTGCCAGCAGCAGAGCGGGTGGGTACAATGAGCAGTTCTTC

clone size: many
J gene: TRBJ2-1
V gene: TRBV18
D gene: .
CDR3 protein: CASSPPKGRGSSYNEQFF
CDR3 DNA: TGTGCCAGCTCACCACCGAAAGGTCGGGGGAGCTCCTACAATGAGCAGTTCTTC

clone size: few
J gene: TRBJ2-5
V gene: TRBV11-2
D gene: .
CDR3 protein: CASSPWDSGAQYF
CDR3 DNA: TGTGCCAGCAGCCCATGGGACAGCGGGGCCCAGTACTTC

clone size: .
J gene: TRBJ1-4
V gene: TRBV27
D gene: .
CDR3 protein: CASSSGLEKLFF
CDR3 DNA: TGTGCCAGCAGTTCGGGGCTTGAAAAACTGTTTTTT

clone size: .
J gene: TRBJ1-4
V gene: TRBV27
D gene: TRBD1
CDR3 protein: CASSVGTGGVWEKLFF
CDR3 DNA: TGTGCCAGCAGTGTGGGGACAGGGGGCGTTTGGGAAAAACTGTTTTTT

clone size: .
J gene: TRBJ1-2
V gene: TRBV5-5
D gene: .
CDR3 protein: CASSLVLGHGYTF
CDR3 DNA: TGTGCCAGCAGCTTGGTTCTGGGCCATGGCTACACCTTC

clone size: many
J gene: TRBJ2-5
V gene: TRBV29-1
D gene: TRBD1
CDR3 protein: CSVHDRAAAVYF
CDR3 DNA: TGCAGCGTCCACGACAGGGCCGCCGCTGTGTACTTC

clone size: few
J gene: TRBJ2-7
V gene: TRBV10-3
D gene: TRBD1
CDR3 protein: CAISSDRESAEQYF
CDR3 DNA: TGTGCCATCAGTTCGGACAGGGAGTCTGCCGAGCAGTACTTC

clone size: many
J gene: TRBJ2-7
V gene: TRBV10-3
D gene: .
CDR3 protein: CAISEYSLYEQYF
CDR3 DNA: TGTGCCATCAGTGAGTACAGCCTCTACGAGCAGTACTTC

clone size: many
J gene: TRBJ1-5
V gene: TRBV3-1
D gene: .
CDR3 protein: CASGQRPLGGPQHF
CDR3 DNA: TGTGCCAGCGGACAGCGCCCCTTGGGGGGGCCCCAGCATTTT

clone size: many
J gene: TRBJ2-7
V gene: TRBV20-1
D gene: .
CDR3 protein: CSAPGTAAYEQYF
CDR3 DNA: TGCAGTGCACCCGGGACCGCTGCCTACGAGCAGTACTTC

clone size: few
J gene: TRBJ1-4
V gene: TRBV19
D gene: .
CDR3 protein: CASSNGQYEKLFF
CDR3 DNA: TGTGCCAGTAGTAATGGACAGTATGAAAAACTGTTTTTT

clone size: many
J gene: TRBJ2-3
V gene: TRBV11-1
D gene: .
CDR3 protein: CASSDRQPLFGYSTDTQYF
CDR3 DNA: TGTGCCAGCAGTGATCGACAACCGTTATTTGGGTATAGCACAGATACGCAGTATTTT

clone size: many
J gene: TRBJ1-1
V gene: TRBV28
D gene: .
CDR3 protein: CASSWEERAVTEAFF
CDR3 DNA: TGTGCCAGCAGTTGGGAGGAAAGAGCGGTCACTGAAGCTTTCTTT

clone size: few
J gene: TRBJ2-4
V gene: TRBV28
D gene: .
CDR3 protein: CASSLKLAKNIQYF
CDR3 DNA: TGTGCCAGCAGTTTAAAATTAGCCAAAAACATTCAGTACTTC

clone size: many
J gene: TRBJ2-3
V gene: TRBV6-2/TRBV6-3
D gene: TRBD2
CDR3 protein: CASISGGADTQYF
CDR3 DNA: TGTGCCAGCATTAGCGGGGGAGCAGATACGCAGTATTTT

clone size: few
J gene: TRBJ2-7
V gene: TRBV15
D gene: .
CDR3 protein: CATSRDLTVPRDEQYF
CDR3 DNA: TGTGCCACCAGCAGAGACCTGACAGTCCCTCGGGACGAGCAGTACTTC

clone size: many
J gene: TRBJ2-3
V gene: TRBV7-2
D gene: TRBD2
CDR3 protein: CASSSPSGRKTDTQYF
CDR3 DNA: TGTGCCAGCAGCTCTCCTAGCGGGAGGAAGACAGATACGCAGTATTTT

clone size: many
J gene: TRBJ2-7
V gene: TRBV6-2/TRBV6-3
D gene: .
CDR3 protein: CASSYQDYEQYF
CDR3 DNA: TGTGCCAGCAGTTACCAGGACTACGAGCAGTACTTC

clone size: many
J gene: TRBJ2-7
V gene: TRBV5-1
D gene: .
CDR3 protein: CASSPYYGARSDEQYF
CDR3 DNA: TGCGCCAGCAGCCCCTACTACGGGGCTAGGTCCGACGAGCAGTACTTC

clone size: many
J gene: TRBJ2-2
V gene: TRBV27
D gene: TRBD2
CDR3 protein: CASSSDGLAGVTGELFF
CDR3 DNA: TGTGCCAGCAGTTCCGACGGACTAGCGGGAGTCACCGGGGAGCTGTTTTTT

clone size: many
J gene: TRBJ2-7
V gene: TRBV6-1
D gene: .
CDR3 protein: CASTEQGLAIIAYEQYF
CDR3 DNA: TGTGCCAGCACCGAACAGGGCCTAGCGATCATTGCCTACGAGCAGTACTTC

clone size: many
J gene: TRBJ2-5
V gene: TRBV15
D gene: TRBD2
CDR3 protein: CATNRLAGLQETQYF
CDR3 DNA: TGTGCCACCAACCGACTAGCGGGGCTACAAGAGACCCAGTACTTC

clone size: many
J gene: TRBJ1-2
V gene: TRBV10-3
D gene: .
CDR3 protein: CAISGSAVTYGYTF
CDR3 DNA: TGTGCCATCAGTGGTTCCGCGGTCACCTATGGCTACACCTTC

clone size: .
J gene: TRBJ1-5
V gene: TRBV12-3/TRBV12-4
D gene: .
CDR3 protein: CASSLGGAQNQPQHF
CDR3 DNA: TGTGCCAGCAGTTTAGGGGGGGCCCAGAATCAGCCCCAGCATTTT

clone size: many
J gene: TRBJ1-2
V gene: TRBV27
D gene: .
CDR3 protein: CASGSQWGKNYGYTF
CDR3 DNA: TGTGCCAGTGGGTCTCAGTGGGGAAAGAACTATGGCTACACCTTC

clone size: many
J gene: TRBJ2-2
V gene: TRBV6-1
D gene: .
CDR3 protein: CASRARAGTGELFF
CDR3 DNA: TGTGCCAGCAGAGCCAGGGCGGGCACCGGGGAGCTGTTTTTT

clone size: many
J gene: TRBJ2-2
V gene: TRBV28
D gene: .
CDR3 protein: CASSLRSRSGELFF
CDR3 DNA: TGTGCCAGCAGTCTGAGGAGCCGGTCCGGGGAGCTGTTTTTT

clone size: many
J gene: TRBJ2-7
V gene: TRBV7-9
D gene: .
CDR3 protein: CASSFKGSGSYEQYF
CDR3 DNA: TGTGCCAGCAGCTTTAAGGGGTCGGGCTCCTACGAGCAGTACTTC

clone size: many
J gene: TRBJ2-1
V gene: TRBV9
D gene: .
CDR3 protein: CASSPRRGPGEQFF
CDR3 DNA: TGTGCCAGCAGCCCCCGCCGGGGGCCGGGCGAGCAGTTCTTC

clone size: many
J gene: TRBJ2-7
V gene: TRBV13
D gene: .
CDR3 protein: CASSIYWTLSDEQYF
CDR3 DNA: TGTGCCAGCAGCATATACTGGACCCTGTCGGACGAGCAGTACTTC

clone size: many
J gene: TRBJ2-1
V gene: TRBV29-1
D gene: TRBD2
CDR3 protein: CSAGTSGNLEQFF
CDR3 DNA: TGCAGCGCGGGGACTAGCGGGAATCTTGAGCAGTTCTTC

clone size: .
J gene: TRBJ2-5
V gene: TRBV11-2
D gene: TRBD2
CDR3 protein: CASREQPGTSGRAAETQYF
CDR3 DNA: TGTGCCAGCAGGGAACAGCCCGGGACTAGCGGGAGGGCCGCGGAGACCCAGTACTTC

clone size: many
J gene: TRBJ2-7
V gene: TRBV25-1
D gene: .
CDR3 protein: CASSEYPQTEQYF
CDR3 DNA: TGTGCCAGCAGTGAATATCCACAGACCGAGCAGTACTTC

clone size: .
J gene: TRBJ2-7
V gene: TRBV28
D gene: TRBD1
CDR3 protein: CASSLDEGASYEQYF
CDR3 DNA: TGTGCCAGCAGTTTGGACGAGGGGGCTTCCTACGAGCAGTACTTC

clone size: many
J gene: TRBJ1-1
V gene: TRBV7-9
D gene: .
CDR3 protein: CASSLASLEAFF
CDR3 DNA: TGTGCCAGCAGCTTAGCCAGTCTAGAAGCTTTCTTT

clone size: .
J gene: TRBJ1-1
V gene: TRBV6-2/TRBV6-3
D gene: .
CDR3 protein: CASSYSTGWSTEAFF
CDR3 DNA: TGTGCCAGCAGTTACTCGACAGGATGGTCCACTGAAGCTTTCTTT

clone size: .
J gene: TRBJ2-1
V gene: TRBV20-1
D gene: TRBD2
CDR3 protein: CSARDPSGRYNEQFF
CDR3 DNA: TGCAGTGCTAGAGATCCTAGCGGTAGATACAATGAGCAGTTCTTC

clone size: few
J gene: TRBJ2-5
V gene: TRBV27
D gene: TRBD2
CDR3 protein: CASSRRGRAVAREERETQYF
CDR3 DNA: TGTGCCAGCAGTCGAAGGGGTAGGGCAGTGGCTCGGGAGGAGAGGGAGACCCAGTACTTC

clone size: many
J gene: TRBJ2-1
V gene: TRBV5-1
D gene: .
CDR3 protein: CASSLAERIEQFF
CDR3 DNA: TGCGCCAGCAGCTTGGCCGAAAGAATAGAGCAGTTCTTC

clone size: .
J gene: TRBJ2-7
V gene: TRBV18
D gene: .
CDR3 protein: CASSPGAPVEQYF
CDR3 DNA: TGTGCCAGCTCACCAGGGGCACCGGTCGAGCAGTACTTC

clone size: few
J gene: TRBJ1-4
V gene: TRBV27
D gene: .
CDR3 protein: CASSLSGAGGGKLFF
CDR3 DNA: TGTGCCAGCAGTTTATCGGGGGCTGGGGGCGGAAAACTGTTTTTT

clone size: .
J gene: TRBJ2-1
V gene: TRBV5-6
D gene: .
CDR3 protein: CASSLRPTHSYNEQFF
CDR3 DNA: TGTGCCAGCAGCTTGAGGCCTACCCACTCCTACAATGAGCAGTTCTTC

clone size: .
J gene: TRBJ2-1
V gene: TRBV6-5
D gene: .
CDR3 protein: CASSYGAGAYNEQFF
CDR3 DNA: TGTGCCAGCAGTTACGGGGCGGGGGCTTACAATGAGCAGTTCTTC